A single sample is the source of the 31 T cell receptor beta chains below, sequenced in a study of cytomegalovirus exposure and HLA in healthy donors. Researchers ran the PCR with 60 Vbeta and 13 Jbeta primers. This table comes from immunoSEQ multiplex PCR, and its TCRdb copy is limited to in-frame clones, with some not included. The top ten hold roughly 1.1% of the sample, which has some 130,000 clones, roughly 82% seen once. Material: PBMCs. These receptor sequences come from a boy between 10 and 17 years old in good health and CMV-seronegative.

The V gene is TRBV19, the J gene TRBJ2-7, with 7 bases fitting TRBD1. The CDR3 totals 15 residues. The junction had 5 bases not matched to a gene; V was cut back by 3 bases and J by 0 bases. Germline-derived CDR1 and CDR2 are LNHDA and SQIVND (reference sequence). Here the CDR3 DNA reads TGTGCCAGTAGTATGGGGCAGGGGGTCTCCTACGAGCAGTACTTC. It yields the protein CASSMGQGVSYEQYF.

The J gene is TRBJ1-2, the V gene TRBV4-1; a possible D gene is TRBD1 (5 bases). The CDR3 length is 16 residues. Trimming left V 0 bases short and J 3 bases short, with 14 bases between. Germline CDR1 MGHRA, CDR2 YSYEKL. Here the CDR3 DNA reads TGCGCCAGCAGCCAAGATGGGGGGATTGTGGACTATGGCTACACCTTC. This gives the protein CASSQDGGIVDYGYTF.

The rearrangement links TRBV4-1 to TRBJ2-3, with 8 bases lining up with TRBD2. J lost 1 base, V lost 0 bases, and 9 bases had no gene match. CDR1 MGHRA and CDR2 YSYEKL come from the germline V gene. CDR3 length equals 18 residues. The CDR3 reads CASSQDGAGGAGTDTQYF. Written as DNA, the CDR3 is TGCGCCAGCAGCCAAGACGGGGCGGGAGGCGCTGGCACAGATACGCAGTATTTT.

The chain joins TRBV21-1 to TRBJ2-2; TRBD2 is the table's D call, not checked against the DNA. TRBV21-1 is listed as a pseudogene. This CDR3 has 17 amino acids. CDR3 bases: TGTGCCAGCAGCAAAGCGCGTTTAGCGGGAGGGGACGGGGAGCTGTTTTTT. This gives the protein CASSKARLAGGDGELFF.

The chain uses TRBV30 and TRBJ2-1; TRBD2 matches 9 bases. With V trimmed by 1 base and J by 12 bases, 13 bases remained unmatched. CDR1 is GTSNPN, CDR2 SVGIG, per germline (reference sequence). This CDR3 has 15 amino acids. The CDR3 here is CAWSGAGGPIWGQFF. The CDR3 coding sequence is TGTGCCTGGAGTGGGGCGGGAGGGCCTATTTGGGGGCAGTTCTTC.

The sample holds one count of this clone. Additional DNA sequences in this sample encode the identical CDR3. V usage is TRBV4-1 and J usage is TRBJ2-7, with 13 positions matching TRBD2. CDR3 length: 15 amino acids. Germline trimming cut 0 bases from V and 7 bases from J; bases unmatched to any gene: 3. Germline V lookup: CDR1 MGHRA, CDR2 YSYEKL. The CDR3 loop reads CASSQELAGGYEQYF. The CDR3 DNA follows: TGCGCCAGCAGCCAAGAACTAGCGGGAGGGTATGAGCAGTACTTC.

This chain uses TRBV4-1 with TRBJ2-1; 9 bases line up with TRBD2. Germline assignment: CDR1 MGHRA and CDR2 YSYEKL. This CDR3 comprises 18 residues. Unmatched junction bases numbered 10, after V lost 4 bases and J lost 0 bases. For the CDR3, the DNA is TGCGCCAGCAGCCGCGGGGGGGGAGAAGCGGGCTCCTACAATGAGCAGTTCTTC. It codes for CASSRGGGEAGSYNEQFF.

The V call is TRBV10-3, the J call TRBJ2-2; D possibly corresponds to TRBD2 (6 bases). The CDR3 extends over 16 amino acids. Trimming pared 10 bases from V and 1 base from J, leaving 19 bases between. CDR1 is ENHRY, CDR2 SYGVKD, per germline. This chain's CDR3 is CATRVRGGRNTGELFF. In nucleotides, the CDR3 is TGTGCCACCAGGGTGCGGGGAGGAAGGAACACCGGGGAGCTGTTTTTT.

The chain joins TRBV30 to TRBJ1-2; D possibly corresponds to TRBD1 (5 bases). The CDR3 is 13 amino acids. Germline V gene lookup returns CDR1 GTSNPN and CDR2 SVGIG (reference sequence). Between the trimmed V and J ends, which lost 7 bases and 8 bases, there was a span of 20 bases. The CDR3 DNA sequence: TGTGCCTACTATAAGGGGCTGCTCGACGGCTACACCTTC. This gives the protein CAYYKGLLDGYTF. The full variable domain, completed using reference TRBV30 and TRBJ1-2, is SQTIHQWPATLVQPVGSPLSLECTVEGTSNPNLYWYRQAAGRGLQLLFYSVGIGQISSEVPQNLSASRPQDRQFILSSKKLLLSDSGFYLCAYYKGLLDGYTFGSGTRLTVV.

The J gene is TRBJ2-7, the V gene TRBV4-1, with 7 bases fitting TRBD1. This CDR3 is 15 amino acids long. Unmatched junction bases numbered 6, after V lost 2 bases and J lost 2 bases. From germline, CDR1 is MGHRA and CDR2 YSYEKL. This CDR3 is CASSQHRDSPYEQYF. In nucleotides, the CDR3 is TGCGCCAGCAGCCAACACCGGGACAGCCCCTACGAGCAGTACTTC.

The V and J genes are TRBV20-1 and TRBJ2-7; D may be TRBD2 (6 bases). The germline CDR1 and CDR2 sequences are DFQATT and SNEGSKA (reference sequence). The CDR3 loop spans 11 amino acids. V lost 1 base and J lost 13, with 14 bases in between. CDR3 loop: CSARGTGTAYF. Written as DNA, the CDR3 is TGCAGTGCTAGAGGGACCGGGACTGCTTACTTC.

V and J are TRBV15 and TRBJ1-5; TRBD1 agrees at 8 bases. CDR1 is LNHNV and CDR2 is YYDKDF in the germline V gene (reference sequence). This CDR3 region has 16 residues. The trim removed 2 bases at V and 2 bases at J, leaving 5 bases unmatched. CDR3 loop: CATSRQGAGGNQPQHF. CDR3 coding DNA: TGTGCCACCAGCAGACAGGGGGCCGGGGGCAATCAGCCCCAGCATTTT.

This clone occurred a few times. The V call is TRBV30, the J call TRBJ1-4; possibly TRBD1 for D (6 bases). This CDR3 contains 14 residues. Trimming removed 0 bases at V and 4 bases at J, with 9 bases between. Per the germline V gene, CDR1 is GTSNPN and CDR2 is SVGIG (reference sequence). CDR3 residues: CAWSVDSYNEKLFF. CDR3 coding DNA: TGTGCCTGGAGTGTGGACAGTTATAATGAAAAACTGTTTTTT.

This clone was seen only a few times. CDR3 coding DNA: TGTGCCAGCTCACCCGACAGGGCCAGCTCCTACGAGCAGTACTTC. Its protein is CASSPDRASSYEQYF. V is TRBV18 and J is TRBJ2-7; TRBD1 agrees at 7 bases. Germline CDR1 is KGHSH and CDR2 is LQKENI. The CDR3 is made up of 15 amino acids. Trimming cost V 3 bases and J 0 bases; bases outside gene matches: 5.

The chain couples TRBV7-9 to TRBJ1-1; D remains unclear. CDR1 is SEHNR and CDR2 is FQNEAQ in the germline V gene (reference sequence). V lost 2 bases and J 2 bases, leaving 9 bases between the germline ends. The CDR3 consists of 14 residues. The CDR3 loop is CASSLPTRNTEAFF. The CDR3 DNA is TGTGCCAGCAGCTTACCGACAAGAAACACTGAAGCTTTCTTT.

The gene calls are TRBV25-1 and TRBJ2-1, with D possibly being TRBD2 (5 bases). CDR3 length: 11 residues. The V gene's germline CDR1 is MGHDK and CDR2 SYGVNS. Deletions cut 7 bases from V and 9 bases from J, with 10 bases between. This CDR3 is CASNEGSEQFF. The CDR3 DNA reads as TGTGCCAGCAATGAGGGCAGTGAGCAGTTCTTC.

This chain uses TRBV5-6 with TRBJ2-1; 9 positions match TRBD1. With V trimmed by 4 bases and J by 4 bases, 9 bases remained unmatched. CDR1 is SGHDT and CDR2 is YYEEEE in the germline V gene. The CDR3 has 16 residues. The CDR3 here is CASSPSRTGVYNEQFF. DNA for the CDR3: TGTGCCAGCAGCCCCTCCAGGACAGGGGTTTACAATGAGCAGTTCTTC.

The J gene is TRBJ2-1, the V gene TRBV5-1; 8 nucleotides match TRBD2. CDR3 length equals 14 residues. The ends lost 4 bases at V and 4 bases at J; junction bases unmatched: 4. CDR1 and CDR2 from the germline V gene are SGHRS and YFSETQ. CDR3 loop: CASSRLANYNEQFF. As DNA, the CDR3 is TGCGCCAGCAGCCGACTAGCGAATTACAATGAGCAGTTCTTC.

V usage is TRBV21-1 and J usage is TRBJ2-1; TRBD2 was called by the table and not checked on the DNA. TRBV21-1 is tagged as a pseudogene. The CDR3 has 20 amino acids. The CDR3 reads CASSKGGASGRAWGYNEQFF. CDR3 DNA sequence: TGTGCCAGCAGCAAAGGAGGGGCTAGCGGGAGGGCGTGGGGTTACAATGAGCAGTTCTTC.

This chain joins TRBV4-1 and TRBJ1-2; D is ambiguous. The CDR3 is 11 amino acids. The germline V gene encodes CDR1 MGHRA and CDR2 YSYEKL. The ends were cut back, 4 bases at V and 7 bases at J, with 7 bases in the middle. This CDR3 reads CASSPGSGYTF. The DNA of the CDR3 is TGCGCCAGCAGCCCGGGAAGTGGCTACACCTTC.

This clone was counted between two and nine times. The chain has TRBV30 and TRBJ2-5; tentative D call: TRBD1 (5 bases). The assigned J gene may be wrong: the sequence end matches TRBJ2-7 better. The V gene's germline CDR1 is GTSNPN and CDR2 SVGIG (reference sequence). The length of the CDR3 is 13 residues. CDR3 sequence reads: CAWTGRVFYEQYF. DNA of the CDR3: TGTGCCTGGACGGGCAGGGTATTCTACGAGCAGTACTTC.

The rearrangement links TRBV30 to TRBJ2-5, with 9 nucleotides matching TRBD1. J lost 3 bases, V lost 7 bases, and 6 bases had no gene match. The CDR3 loop spans 13 amino acids. Germline lookup yields CDR1 GTSNPN and CDR2 SVGIG (reference sequence). Here the CDR3 reads CASWTGEEETQYF. The CDR3 DNA follows: TGTGCCTCTTGGACAGGGGAGGAAGAGACCCAGTACTTC.

This rearrangement joins TRBV7-8 to TRBJ1-4; 8 nucleotides align to TRBD1. Germline CDR1 is SGHVS and CDR2 is FQNEAQ. V gave up 6 bases and J gave up 5 bases; unmatched junction bases: 11. There are 16 residues in the CDR3. For the CDR3, the DNA is TGTGCCAGCAGTGCCCTTGGACAGGGAGGAAATGAAAAACTGTTTTTT. Translated, it gives CASSALGQGGNEKLFF.

This clone was counted once. The rearrangement links TRBV7-9 to TRBJ2-7; a weak D match, TRBD2 (6 bases). Trimming stripped 5 bases from V and 3 bases from J, with 14 bases between. The V gene's germline CDR1 is SEHNR and CDR2 FQNEAQ (reference sequence). This CDR3 contains 14 residues. CDR3: CASSRGIAVYEQYF. For the CDR3, the DNA is TGTGCCAGCAGCCGCGGGATTGCCGTCTACGAGCAGTACTTC.

The chain recombines TRBV2 with TRBJ2-3, with 8 nucleotides matching TRBD2. V shed 5 bases and J 4 bases; nucleotides not matched to a gene: 11. This CDR3 is built from 16 residues. The germline V gene encodes CDR1 SNHLY and CDR2 FYNNEI. The CDR3 DNA reads as TGTGCCAGCAGTCTGAATGCGGGAGGAGGCCCAGATACGCAGTATTTT. It specifies CASSLNAGGGPDTQYF.

The chain has TRBV2 and TRBJ2-2, with 9 bases lining up with TRBD1. The CDR3 loop spans 14 amino acids. The J segment lost 6 bases and the V segment lost 6 bases, leaving 5 bases of the junction unmatched. CDR1 and CDR2 (germline): SNHLY, FYNNEI. CDR3 residues: CASRKQGAAGELFF. CDR3 sequence (DNA): TGTGCCAGCAGGAAACAGGGGGCCGCCGGGGAGCTGTTTTTT.

This rearrangement joins TRBV25-1 to TRBJ2-7; TRBD1 aligns across 10 bases. Germline V CDR1 and CDR2: MGHDK, SYGVNS. The CDR3 totals 18 residues. V was pared by 3 bases and J by 2 bases, with 13 bases of the junction left unmatched. The CDR3 here is CASSDPARQGASTYEQYF. The CDR3 DNA is TGTGCCAGCAGTGATCCCGCCCGACAGGGGGCGTCCACCTACGAGCAGTACTTC.

In this sample, this clone turned up a few times. This rearrangement joins TRBV5-6 to TRBJ2-1; maybe TRBD1 (5 bases). V was trimmed by 0 bases and J by 8 bases, leaving 6 bases between them. This CDR3 is built from 12 residues. Germline V gene sequence: CDR1 SGHDT, CDR2 YYEEEE. The DNA of the CDR3 is TGTGCCAGCAGCTTGGAAGGGGATGAGCAGTTCTTC. Its translation is CASSLEGDEQFF.

This chain links TRBV7-9 with TRBJ2-1, with D perhaps matching TRBD1 (6 bases). The germline V and J ends were trimmed by 3 bases and 9 bases, with 15 bases remaining between them. The CDR3 loop spans 14 amino acids. Germline V CDR1 and CDR2: SEHNR, FQNEAQ (reference sequence). CDR3 amino acids: CASSFGTPRTEQFF. As DNA, the CDR3 is TGTGCCAGCAGCTTCGGGACACCACGGACTGAGCAGTTCTTC.

V and J are TRBV5-1 and TRBJ2-1; a weak D match, TRBD1 (6 bases). The CDR3 is 15 amino acids. Trimming cost V 4 bases and J 6 bases, with 17 bases left between them. Germline assignment: CDR1 SGHRS and CDR2 YFSETQ. CDR3 residues: CASSPTGTPFNEQFF. CDR3 sequence (DNA): TGCGCCAGCAGCCCCACAGGGACGCCCTTCAATGAGCAGTTCTTC.

The J gene is TRBJ1-5, the V gene TRBV27; D gene uncertain. V lost 8 bases to trimming and J lost 0 bases, with 14 bases between them. CDR3 length: 15 residues. CDR1 is MNHEY, CDR2 SMNVEV, per germline (reference sequence). The CDR3 sequence is CASSPARYSNQPQHF. The CDR3 coding sequence is TGTGCCAGCTCCCCCGCGCGGTATAGCAATCAGCCCCAGCATTTT.